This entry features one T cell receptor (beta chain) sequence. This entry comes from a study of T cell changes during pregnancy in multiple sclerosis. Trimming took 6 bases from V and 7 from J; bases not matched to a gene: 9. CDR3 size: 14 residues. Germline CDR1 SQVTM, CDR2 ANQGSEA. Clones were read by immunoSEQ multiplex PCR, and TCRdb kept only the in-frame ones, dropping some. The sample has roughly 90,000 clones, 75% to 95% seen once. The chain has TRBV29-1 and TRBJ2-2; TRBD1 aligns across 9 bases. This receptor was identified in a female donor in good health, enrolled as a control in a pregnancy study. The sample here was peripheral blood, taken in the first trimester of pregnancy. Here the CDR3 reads CSVTGTGRHGELFF. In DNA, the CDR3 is TGCAGCGTGACCGGGACAGGGCGTCACGGGGAGCTGTTTTTT.